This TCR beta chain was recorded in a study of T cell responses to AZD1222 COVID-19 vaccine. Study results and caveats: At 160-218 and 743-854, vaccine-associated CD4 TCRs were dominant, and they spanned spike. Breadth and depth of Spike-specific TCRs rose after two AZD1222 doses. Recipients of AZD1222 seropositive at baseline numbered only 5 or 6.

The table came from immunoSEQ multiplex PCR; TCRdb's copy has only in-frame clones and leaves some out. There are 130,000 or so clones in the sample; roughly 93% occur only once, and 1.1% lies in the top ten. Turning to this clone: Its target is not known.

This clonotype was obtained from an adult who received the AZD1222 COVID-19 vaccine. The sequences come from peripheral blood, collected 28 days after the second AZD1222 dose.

For the CDR3, the DNA is TGTGCCAGCAGTTATAAAGCGGGAGGGCCCTCAGCCAAAAACATTCAGTACTTC. It specifies CASSYKAGGPSAKNIQYF. The V gene is TRBV28, the J gene TRBJ2-4, with TRBD2 identical over 10 bases. The CDR3 extends over 18 amino acids. The germline V gene has CDR1 MDHEN and CDR2 SYDVKM. V shed 4 bases, J shed 0 bases, and the junction held 9 bases outside the gene matches. Using reference TRBV28 and TRBJ2-4 for the parts outside the CDR3, the full variable domain is DVKVTQSSRYLVKRTGEKVFLECVQDMDHENMFWYRQDPGLGLRLIYFSYDVKMKEKGDIPEGYSVSREKKERFSLILESASTNQTSMYLCASSYKAGGPSAKNIQYFGAGTRLSVL.